One sample yielded the 21 T cell receptor beta chains listed below, sequenced in a study of HIV-infected patients and healthy controls. Whole blood was used without fractionation, so all unsorted peripheral T cells were included. About 500 ng RNA was reverse transcribed with alpha and beta constant-region primers. Each of the alpha and beta chains got its own library through chain-specific third strand synthesis with indices. TCRdb itself ran the 5' RACE reads through MiXCR, one entry per CDR3 protein. The sample yields just over 15,000 distinct CDR3 sequences, roughly 7.7% seen once. The sample consisted of blood. These receptor sequences come from an adult in good health.

The genes are TRBV7-3 and TRBJ2-1; 7 bases are shared with TRBD2. The CDR3 extends over 13 amino acids. Germline V CDR1 and CDR2: SGHTA, FQGTGA. The V segment lost 0 bases and the J segment 14 bases; nucleotides outside the gene matches: 7. The chain's CDR3 is CASSLTGEGRKFF. CDR3 sequence (DNA): TGTGCCAGCAGCTTAACGGGGGAGGGTCGGAAGTTCTTC. Full variable domain (missing parts from reference TRBV7-3 and TRBJ2-1): GAGVSQTPSNKVTEKGKYVELRCDPISGHTALYWYRQSLGQGPEFLIYFQGTGAADDSGLPNDRFFAVRPEGSVSTLKIQRTERGDSAVYLCASSLTGEGRKFFGPGTRLTVL.

This clonotype was seen more than once but under ten times. This chain joins TRBV12-3 or TRBV12-4 and TRBJ2-2, with 10 nucleotides matching TRBD1. The CDR3 is 16 residues long. After removal of 0 bases from V and 6 bases from J, the junction contained 4 bases not matched to a gene. CDR3 sequence: CASSLAVGTGAGELFF. For the CDR3, the DNA is TGTGCCAGCAGTTTAGCAGTCGGGACAGGGGCCGGGGAGCTGTTTTTT.

This clonotype occurred many times. The V gene is TRBV20-1, the J gene TRBJ2-7, with 7 bases aligning to TRBD2. CDR1 is DFQATT, CDR2 SNEGSKA, per germline (reference sequence). The ends lost 6 bases at V and 7 bases at J; junction bases unmatched: 21. CDR3 length equals 16 residues. CDR3 residues: CSAPLPSAGVLKEQYF. The CDR3 bases are TGCAGTGCCCCCCTCCCGTCGGCGGGAGTATTGAAAGAGCAGTACTTC.

This clonotype has ten or more counts. This chain joins TRBV28 and TRBJ2-4; TRBD1 might be the D (6 bases). Trimming left V 5 bases short and J 5 bases short, with 13 bases between. The CDR3 runs 14 residues. Germline CDR1 MDHEN, CDR2 SYDVKM. The CDR3 reads CASSETGKQNIQYF. CDR3 DNA: TGTGCCAGCAGTGAAACAGGGAAGCAAAACATTCAGTACTTC.

This clonotype was observed at least ten times. The chain links TRBV18 to TRBJ2-5; D tentatively reads TRBD1 or TRBD2 (5 bases each). V was shortened by 3 bases and J by 5 bases, with 13 bases between the two germline ends. From germline, CDR1 is KGHSH and CDR2 LQKENI. CDR3 length equals 14 residues. The CDR3 loop reads CASSPGRSPETQYF. The CDR3 DNA reads as TGTGCCAGCTCACCGGGACGCTCGCCGGAGACCCAGTACTTC.

This clonotype is medium-sized within its sample. The rearrangement joins TRBV20-1 to TRBJ2-1, with 7 positions matching TRBD1. This CDR3 region has 14 residues. The trim removed 5 bases at V and 7 bases at J, leaving 11 bases unmatched. Germline lookup yields CDR1 DFQATT and CDR2 SNEGSKA (reference sequence). CDR3 nucleotides: TGCAGTGCTCCCGACAGGGTCGGGATGAATGAGCAGTTCTTC. Its translation is CSAPDRVGMNEQFF.

At least ten counts were recorded for this clonotype. J is TRBJ2-5 and V is TRBV10-3; D is possibly TRBD1 (6 bases). Trimming cost V 8 bases and J 7 bases, with 17 bases left between them. The germline CDR1 and CDR2 sequences are ENHRY and SYGVKD. The CDR3 has 13 residues. CDR3 protein: CAIGLGAGGTQYF. DNA for the CDR3: TGTGCCATCGGTCTGGGGGCTGGAGGGACCCAGTACTTC.

To note about this clonotype: This could be a read error, since a much larger clone is one nucleotide away. V gene TRBV6-6 combines with J gene TRBJ2-5, with D possibly matching TRBD1 (7 bases). The V and J ends lost 4 bases and 3 bases respectively, with 15 bases between them. CDR3 length: 15 residues. Germline V gives CDR1 MNHNY, CDR2 SVGAGI (reference sequence). This CDR3 reads CASSCSLRGEETQYF. The DNA for the CDR3 is TGTGCCAGCAGTTGCTCGCTCAGGGGGGAAGAGACCCAGTACTTC.

This clonotype was observed at least ten times. The chain combines TRBV20-1 with TRBJ1-1, with D tentatively TRBD1 (5 bases). The V and J ends lost 6 bases and 4 bases respectively, with 24 bases between them. The CDR3 has 16 amino acids. Germline V gene sequence: CDR1 DFQATT, CDR2 SNEGSKA (reference sequence). The CDR3 DNA follows: TGCAGTGCAGACGACAAGGGACGGGGAGATAGCACTGAAGCTTTCTTT. Its translation: CSADDKGRGDSTEAFF.

This clonotype occurred many times. The genes are TRBV12-3 or TRBV12-4 and TRBJ2-2; 12 bases fit TRBD2. The V segment lost 6 bases and the J segment 6 bases; nucleotides outside the gene matches: 5. The CDR3 loop spans 15 amino acids. CDR3 residues: CASSPSGRAAGELFF. The CDR3, as DNA: TGTGCCAGCAGCCCTAGCGGGAGGGCCGCCGGGGAGCTGTTTTTT.

V usage is TRBV19 and J usage is TRBJ2-1; 9 bases match TRBD2. This CDR3 contains 15 residues. After removal of 3 bases from V and 5 bases from J, the junction contained 5 bases not matched to a gene. Germline V lookup: CDR1 LNHDA, CDR2 SQIVND (reference sequence). The CDR3 DNA reads TGTGCCAGTAGTATTAGGCGGGGGGGGAACAATGAGCAGTTCTTC. It yields the protein CASSIRRGGNNEQFF.

The J gene is TRBJ2-7, the V gene TRBV20-1; a weak D match, TRBD1 (7 bases). Trimming shortened V by 6 bases and J by 2 bases, and 17 bases separated the two germline ends. This CDR3 has 14 residues. The germline CDR1 and CDR2 sequences are DFQATT and SNEGSKA (reference sequence). The CDR3 nucleotides are TGCAGTGCCGACCCGGGGGACAGCCCCTACGAGCAGTACTTC. Its translation: CSADPGDSPYEQYF.

The chain links TRBV20-1 to TRBJ1-1, with D perhaps matching TRBD1 (6 bases). The germline V gene has CDR1 DFQATT and CDR2 SNEGSKA (reference sequence). This CDR3 is built from 12 residues. Trimming shortened V by 4 bases and J by 1 base, and 7 bases separated the two germline ends. CDR3 DNA sequence: TGCAGTGCTACGACAGGGAACACTGAAGCTTTCTTT. This encodes CSATTGNTEAFF.

This clonotype appeared many times. The chain joins TRBV29-1 to TRBJ2-4, with D possibly being TRBD2 (6 bases). Germline assignment: CDR1 SQVTM and CDR2 ANQGSEA. The germline V and J ends were trimmed by 4 bases and 0 bases, with 13 bases remaining between them. The CDR3 runs to 15 residues. CDR3 nucleotide sequence: TGCAGCGTTGGAAGAGGAGGGGTAGCCAAAAACATTCAGTACTTC. Translated, it gives CSVGRGGVAKNIQYF.

This clonotype was seen ten or more times. The chain combines TRBV30 with TRBJ1-1, with D possibly being TRBD1 (6 bases). Germline lookup yields CDR1 GTSNPN and CDR2 SVGIG (reference sequence). Trimming took 3 bases from V and 9 from J, leaving 17 bases between them. The CDR3 contains 13 residues. The CDR3 coding sequence is TGTGCCTGGAGACTACAGGGACTTTATAAAGCTTTCTTT. Translation gives CAWRLQGLYKAFF.

This clonotype was seen at least ten times. The rearrangement links TRBV12-3 or TRBV12-4 to TRBJ1-2; D not certain. Trimming removed 6 bases from V and 6 bases from J, with 14 bases in between. The CDR3 has 13 residues. CDR3 DNA sequence: TGTGCCAGCAGCTACGACGGATCCAATGGCTACACCTTC. It translates to CASSYDGSNGYTF.

This clonotype was counted a few times. A much larger clone lies a single base off, so this may be a read error. The genes are TRBV6-2 or TRBV6-3 and TRBJ2-1; D unresolved. The CDR3 consists of 22 residues. Germline V gene sequence: CDR1 MNHEY, CDR2 SVGEGT. V gave up 0 bases and J gave up 5 bases, with 32 bases separating them. CDR3 bases: TGTGCCAGCAGTTACTCTAAGCTGAGAGCCCCGGCGGCTCTACTATTTGACAATGAGCAGTTCTTC. Its protein is CASSYSKLRAPAALLFDNEQFF.

This clonotype was observed many times. V is TRBV20-1 and J is TRBJ1-2, with 7 bases identical to TRBD1. The J segment lost 7 bases and the V segment lost 3 bases, leaving 11 bases of the junction unmatched. Germline V CDR1 and CDR2: DFQATT, SNEGSKA (reference sequence). This CDR3 has 14 residues. The CDR3 loop is CSAREGARASGYTF. CDR3 coding DNA: TGCAGTGCTAGGGAGGGGGCTCGAGCATCTGGCTACACCTTC.

This clonotype was detected many times. The chain is built from TRBV14 and TRBJ2-7; 7 bases line up with TRBD2. This CDR3 has 14 residues. V lost 4 bases to trimming and J lost 3 bases; unmatched junction nucleotides: 6. The V gene's germline CDR1 is SGHDN and CDR2 FVKESK. The DNA of the CDR3 is TGTGCCAGCAGCCCCCGGGGACTACTCTACGAGCAGTACTTC. It translates to CASSPRGLLYEQYF.

A word on this clonotype: A much larger clone differs from this one at a single base, so this may be a read error. The gene calls are TRBV12-3 or TRBV12-4 and TRBJ1-2; D is unclear. The CDR3 has 13 amino acids. The DNA for the CDR3 is TGTGCCGGCAGTCCTCCCGGCATCTATGGCTACACCTTC. This encodes CAGSPPGIYGYTF.

In its sample, this clonotype was seen many times. The chain combines TRBV20-1 with TRBJ2-1; D not resolved. CDR1 and CDR2 (germline): DFQATT, SNEGSKA (reference sequence). The CDR3 has 16 amino acids. The V and J ends lost 6 bases and 3 bases respectively, with 21 bases between them. The DNA for the CDR3 is TGCAGTGCAAAGCCCCCAACCGGCTACAACTACAATGAGCAGTTCTTC. It is translated as CSAKPPTGYNYNEQFF.